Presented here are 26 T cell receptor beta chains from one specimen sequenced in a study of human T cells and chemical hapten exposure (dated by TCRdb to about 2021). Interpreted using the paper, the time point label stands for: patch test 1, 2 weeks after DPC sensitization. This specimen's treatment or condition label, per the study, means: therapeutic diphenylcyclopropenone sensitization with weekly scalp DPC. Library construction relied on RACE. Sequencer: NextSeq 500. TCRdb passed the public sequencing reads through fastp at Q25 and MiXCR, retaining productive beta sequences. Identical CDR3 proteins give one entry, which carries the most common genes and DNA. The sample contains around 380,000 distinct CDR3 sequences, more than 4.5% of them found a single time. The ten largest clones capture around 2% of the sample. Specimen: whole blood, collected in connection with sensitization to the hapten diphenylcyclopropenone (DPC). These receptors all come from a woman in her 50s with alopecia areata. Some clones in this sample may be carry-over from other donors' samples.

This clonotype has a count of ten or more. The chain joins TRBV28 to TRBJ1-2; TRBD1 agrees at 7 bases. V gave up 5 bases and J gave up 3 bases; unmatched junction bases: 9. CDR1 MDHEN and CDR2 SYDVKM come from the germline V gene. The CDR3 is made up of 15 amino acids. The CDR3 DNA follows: TGTGCCAGCAGTCAAAGTAGAACAGGGGACTATGGCTACACCTTC. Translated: CASSQSRTGDYGYTF.

The CDR3 bases are TGTGCCACCAGCAGAGAGATGGGACGGCAAGAGACCCAGTACTTC. The encoded protein is CATSREMGRQETQYF. The rearrangement uses TRBV15 and TRBJ2-5; D is perhaps TRBD1 or TRBD2 (5 bases each). The germline V gene encodes CDR1 LNHNV and CDR2 YYDKDF (reference sequence). The CDR3 is 15 amino acids. The V gene lost 0 bases and the J gene lost 2 bases, with 10 bases spanning the gap.

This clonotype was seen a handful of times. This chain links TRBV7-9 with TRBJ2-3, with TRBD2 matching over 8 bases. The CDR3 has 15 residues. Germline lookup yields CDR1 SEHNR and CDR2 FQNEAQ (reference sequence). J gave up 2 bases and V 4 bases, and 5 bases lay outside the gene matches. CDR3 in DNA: TGTGCCAGCAGCTACGGGGGGGCGATCACAGATACGCAGTATTTT. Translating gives CASSYGGAITDTQYF.

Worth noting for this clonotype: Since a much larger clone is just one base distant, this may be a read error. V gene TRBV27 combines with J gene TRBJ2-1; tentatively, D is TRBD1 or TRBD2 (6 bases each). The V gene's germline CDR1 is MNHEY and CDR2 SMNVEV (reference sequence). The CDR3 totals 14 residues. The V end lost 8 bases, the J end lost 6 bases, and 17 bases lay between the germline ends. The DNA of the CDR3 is TGTGCCAGCCAGGACTGTACGGGGGCCAATGAGCAGTTCTTC. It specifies CASQDCTGANEQFF.

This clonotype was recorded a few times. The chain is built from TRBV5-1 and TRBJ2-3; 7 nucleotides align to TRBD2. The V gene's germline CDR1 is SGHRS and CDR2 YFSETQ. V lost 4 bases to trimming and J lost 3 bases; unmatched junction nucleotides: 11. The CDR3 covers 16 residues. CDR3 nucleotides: TGCGCCAGCAGCCCTTCCTCGACTAGCAGAACAGATACGCAGTATTTT. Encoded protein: CASSPSSTSRTDTQYF.

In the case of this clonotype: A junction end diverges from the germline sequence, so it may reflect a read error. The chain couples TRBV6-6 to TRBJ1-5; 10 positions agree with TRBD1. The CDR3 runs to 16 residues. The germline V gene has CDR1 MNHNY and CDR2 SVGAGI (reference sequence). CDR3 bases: TGTGCCAGCAGTCCGCCCAAGGGACAGGGGAATCAGCCCCAGCTTTTT. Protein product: CASSPPKGQGNQPQLF.

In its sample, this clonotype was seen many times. The CDR3 DNA reads TGTGCCAGCAGCTTACAGGGTTTGGGCAATCAGCCCCAGCATTTT. Amino acids: CASSLQGLGNQPQHF. The chain is built from TRBV6-2 or TRBV6-3 and TRBJ1-5; perhaps TRBD1 as D (6 bases). Germline V CDR1 and CDR2: MNHEY, SVGEGT. The CDR3 runs 15 residues. The V end was cut by 6 bases, the J end by 2 bases, with 14 bases between.

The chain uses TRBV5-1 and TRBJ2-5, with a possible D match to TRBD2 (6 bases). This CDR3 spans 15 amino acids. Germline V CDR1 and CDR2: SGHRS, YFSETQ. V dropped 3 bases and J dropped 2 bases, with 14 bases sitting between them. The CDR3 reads CASSSGGSVQETQYF. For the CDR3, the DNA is TGCGCCAGCAGCTCTGGGGGGTCGGTACAAGAGACCCAGTACTTC.

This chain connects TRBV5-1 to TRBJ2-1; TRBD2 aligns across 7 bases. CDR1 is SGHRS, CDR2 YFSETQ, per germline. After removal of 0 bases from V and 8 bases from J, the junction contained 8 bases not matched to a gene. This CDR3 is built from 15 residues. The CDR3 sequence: CASSLAAGEGDEQFF. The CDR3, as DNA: TGCGCCAGCAGCTTGGCTGCGGGAGAGGGCGATGAGCAGTTCTTC.

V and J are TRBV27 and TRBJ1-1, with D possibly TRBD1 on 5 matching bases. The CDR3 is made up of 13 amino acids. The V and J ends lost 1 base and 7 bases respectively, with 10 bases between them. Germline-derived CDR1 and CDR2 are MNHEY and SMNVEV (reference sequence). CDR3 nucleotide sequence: TGTGCCAGCAGTTTATTCCCCCAGGGTGAAGCTTTCTTT. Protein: CASSLFPQGEAFF.

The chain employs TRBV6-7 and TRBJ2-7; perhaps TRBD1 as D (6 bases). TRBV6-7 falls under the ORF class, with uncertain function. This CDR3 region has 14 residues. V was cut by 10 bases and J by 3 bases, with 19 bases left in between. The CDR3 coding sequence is TGTGCCAAAAACCCGGGACAACTCTTCTACGAGCAGTACTTC. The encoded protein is CAKNPGQLFYEQYF.

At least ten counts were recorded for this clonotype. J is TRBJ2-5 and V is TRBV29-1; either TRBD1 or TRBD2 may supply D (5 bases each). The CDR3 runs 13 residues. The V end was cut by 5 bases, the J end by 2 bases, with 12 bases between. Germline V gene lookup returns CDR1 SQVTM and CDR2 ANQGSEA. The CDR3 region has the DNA TGCAGCGTTCGACGGGGCCCGCAAGAGACCCAGTACTTC. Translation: CSVRRGPQETQYF.

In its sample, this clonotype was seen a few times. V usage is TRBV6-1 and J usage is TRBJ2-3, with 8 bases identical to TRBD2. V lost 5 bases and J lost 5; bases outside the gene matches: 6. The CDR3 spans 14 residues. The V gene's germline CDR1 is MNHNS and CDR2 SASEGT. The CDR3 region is CASSPGGARDTQYF. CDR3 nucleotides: TGTGCCAGCAGTCCCGGGGGGGCCAGAGATACGCAGTATTTT.

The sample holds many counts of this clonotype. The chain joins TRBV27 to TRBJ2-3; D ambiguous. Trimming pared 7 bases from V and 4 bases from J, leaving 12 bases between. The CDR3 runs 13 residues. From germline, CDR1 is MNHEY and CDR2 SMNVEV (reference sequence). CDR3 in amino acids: CASTLRVSDTQYF. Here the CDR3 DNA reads TGTGCCAGCACCTTACGTGTCTCAGATACGCAGTATTTT.

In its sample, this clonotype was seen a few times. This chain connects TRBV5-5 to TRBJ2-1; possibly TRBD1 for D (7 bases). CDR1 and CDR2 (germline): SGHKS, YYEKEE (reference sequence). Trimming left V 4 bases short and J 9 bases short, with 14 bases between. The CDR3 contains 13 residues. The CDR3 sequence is CASSGQAGIEQFF. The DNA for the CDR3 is TGTGCCAGCAGCGGACAGGCGGGGATTGAGCAGTTCTTC.

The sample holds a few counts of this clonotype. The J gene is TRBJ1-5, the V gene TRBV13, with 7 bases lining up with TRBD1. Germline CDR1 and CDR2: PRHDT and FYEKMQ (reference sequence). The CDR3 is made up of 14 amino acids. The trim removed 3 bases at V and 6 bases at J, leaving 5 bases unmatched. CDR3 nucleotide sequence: TGTGCCAGCAGCTTTGGCAGGGGGGCTCAGCCCCAGCATTTT. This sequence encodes CASSFGRGAQPQHF. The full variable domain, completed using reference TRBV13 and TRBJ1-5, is AAGVIQSPRHLIKEKRETATLKCYPIPRHDTVYWYQQGPGQDPQFLISFYEKMQSDKGSIPDRFSAQQFSDYHSELNMSSLELGDSALYFCASSFGRGAQPQHFGDGTRLSIL.

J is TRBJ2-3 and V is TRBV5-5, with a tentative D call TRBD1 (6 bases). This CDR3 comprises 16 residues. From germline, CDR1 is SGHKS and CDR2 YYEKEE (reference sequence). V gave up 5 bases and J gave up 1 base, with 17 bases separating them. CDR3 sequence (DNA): TGTGCCAGCAGACACGCCCCGGACAGAGGCACAGATACGCAGTATTTT. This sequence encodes CASRHAPDRGTDTQYF.

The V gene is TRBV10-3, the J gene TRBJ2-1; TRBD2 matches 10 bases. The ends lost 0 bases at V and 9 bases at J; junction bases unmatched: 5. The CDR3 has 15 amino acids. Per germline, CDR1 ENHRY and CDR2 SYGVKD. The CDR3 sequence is CAISESVAGGSEQFF. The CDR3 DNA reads TGTGCCATCAGTGAGTCGGTAGCGGGAGGCAGTGAGCAGTTCTTC.

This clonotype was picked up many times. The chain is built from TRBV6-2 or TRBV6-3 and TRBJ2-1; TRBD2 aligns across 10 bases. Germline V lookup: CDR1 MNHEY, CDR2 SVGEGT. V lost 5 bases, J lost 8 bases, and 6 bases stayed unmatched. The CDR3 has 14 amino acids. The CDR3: CASSRAGGPYEQFF. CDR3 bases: TGTGCCAGCAGTCGAGCGGGGGGGCCCTATGAGCAGTTCTTC.

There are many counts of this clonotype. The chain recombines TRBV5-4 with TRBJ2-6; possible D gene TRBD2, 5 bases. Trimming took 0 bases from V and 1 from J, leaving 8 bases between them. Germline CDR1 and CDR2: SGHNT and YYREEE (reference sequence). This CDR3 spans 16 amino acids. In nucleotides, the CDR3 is TGTGCCAGCAGCTTGGGCGGGCCTTCTGGGGCCAACGTCCTGACTTTC. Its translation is CASSLGGPSGANVLTF.

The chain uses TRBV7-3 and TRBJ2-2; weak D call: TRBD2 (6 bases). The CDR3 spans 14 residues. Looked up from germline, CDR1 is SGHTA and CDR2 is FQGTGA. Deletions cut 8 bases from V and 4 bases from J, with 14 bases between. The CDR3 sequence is CASARDSRTGELFF. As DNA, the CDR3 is TGTGCCAGCGCCCGGGACTCCCGCACCGGGGAGCTGTTTTTT.

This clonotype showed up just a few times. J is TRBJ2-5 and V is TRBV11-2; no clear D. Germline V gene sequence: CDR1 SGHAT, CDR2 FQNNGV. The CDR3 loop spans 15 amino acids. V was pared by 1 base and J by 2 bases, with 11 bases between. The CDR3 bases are TGTGCCAGCAGCTTAGTAGCCAGGAAACAAGAGACCCAGTACTTC. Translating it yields CASSLVARKQETQYF.

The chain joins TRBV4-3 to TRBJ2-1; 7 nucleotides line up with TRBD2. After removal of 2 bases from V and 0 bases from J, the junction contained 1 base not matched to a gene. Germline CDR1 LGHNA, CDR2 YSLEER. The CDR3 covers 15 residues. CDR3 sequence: CASSQSGDSYNEQFF. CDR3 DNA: TGCGCCAGCAGCCAAAGCGGGGACTCCTACAATGAGCAGTTCTTC.

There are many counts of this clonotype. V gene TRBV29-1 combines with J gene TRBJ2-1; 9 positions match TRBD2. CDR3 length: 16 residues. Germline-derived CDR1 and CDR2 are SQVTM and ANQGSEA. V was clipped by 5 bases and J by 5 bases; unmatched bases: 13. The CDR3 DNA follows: TGCAGCGTTAAAGCTAAGGCTAGCGGGGTTAACAATGAGCAGTTCTTC. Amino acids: CSVKAKASGVNNEQFF.

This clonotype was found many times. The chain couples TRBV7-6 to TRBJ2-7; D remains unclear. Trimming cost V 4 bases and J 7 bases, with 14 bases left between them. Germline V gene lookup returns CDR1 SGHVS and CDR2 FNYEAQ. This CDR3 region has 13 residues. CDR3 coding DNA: TGTGCCAGCAGCTCAGCTGACACACTAGAGCAGTACTTC. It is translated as CASSSADTLEQYF.

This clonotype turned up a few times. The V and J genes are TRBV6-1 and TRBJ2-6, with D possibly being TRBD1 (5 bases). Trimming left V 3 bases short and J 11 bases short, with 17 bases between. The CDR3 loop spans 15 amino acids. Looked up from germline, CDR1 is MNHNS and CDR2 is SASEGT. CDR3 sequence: CASSDDPTGSYVLTF. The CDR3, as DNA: TGTGCCAGCAGTGACGACCCCACAGGATCCTACGTCCTGACTTTC.